Sequencing of this T cell receptor beta chain was carried out in a study of blood T cell repertoires in COVID-19. The protocol was immunoSEQ multiplex PCR, while the TCRdb copy is restricted to in-frame clones and leaves out a portion. The table records about 58,000 clones, under 90% of them present only once. This CDR3 has 16 amino acids. CDR1 is MDHEN and CDR2 is SYDVKM in the germline V gene. Germline trimming cut 5 bases from V and 4 bases from J; bases unmatched to any gene: 11. The rearrangement uses TRBV28 and TRBJ1-2, with 9 bases identical to TRBD1. Sequencing input: peripheral blood. This sequence originates from a man aged 35-49 years with active COVID-19. CDR3 sequence reads: CASSPRLTGGTYGYTF. CDR3 nucleotides: TGTGCCAGCAGTCCTCGATTGACAGGGGGTACCTATGGCTACACCTTC.